This T cell receptor (beta chain) emerged from a study of breast tumors, draining lymph nodes, adjacent tissues. Findings and limits, study-wide: The data were judged consistent with most tumor T cells coming from lymph node and expanding in tumor. Compared with lymph nodes, tumors were less diverse; compared with nontumor tissue, more. Luminal-like breast cancer showed significantly higher tumor–nontumor repertoire similarity than basal-like.

Trimming pared 8 bases from V and 0 bases from J, leaving 11 bases between. The CDR3 extends over 15 amino acids. Germline assignment: CDR1 LNHDA and CDR2 SQIVND (reference sequence). TCRdb called the multiplex PCR reads again in MiXCR, with one record for every CDR3 protein. The repertoire has 12,000 or so distinct CDR3 sequences, approximately 50% of them found once; the top ten carry 30% to 40%. Remarks on this clonotype: The antigen is undetermined.

The sequenced sample consisted of breast tumor tissue. V and J are TRBV19 and TRBJ1-6, with no clear D. The sequence was collected from a female donor with breast cancer. Some clones in this sample may be carry-over from other donors' samples. DNA of the CDR3: TGTGCCAGTGGAGGTGAGAGCTCCTATAATTCACCCCTCCACTTT. Translated, it gives CASGGESSYNSPLHF.